This TCR beta chain was identified during a study of cytomegalovirus exposure and HLA in healthy donors (dated by TCRdb to the late 2010s). Context from the whole study: In an earlier analysis of 550 to 750 of the donors, 250 to 300 Gb of sequence data and approximately 100 million unique TCR beta sequences from about 179 million T cells were reported. An early release covering 500 to 750 HLA-typed donors comprised approximately 290 gigabases of sequencing data and some 79 million unique TCR sequences. Of the approximately 400 genotyped donors, 81% fell in the genetic ancestry cluster associated with self-reported Caucasian donors. The aim of the study was to test whether cataloging public T cell receptors could identify signatures of past pathogen exposure. The T cell repertoires of 670 or so subjects were profiled by immunosequencing and related to cytomegalovirus serostatus. A separate validation cohort of roughly 120 different subjects was used in addition to the 666-subject first cohort. The study combined high-throughput TCR immunosequencing, statistical association of individual TCRs with disease status, and machine learning to predict cytomegalovirus infection status. In a later analysis, previously published TCR beta repertoires from 666 donors were re-analyzed and high-resolution HLA genotyping was added so that TCR occurrence patterns could be studied. The later analysis used no new phenotypic data to find candidate immune exposures, relying instead on TCR beta sequences and their occurrence across donors. To decide whether each TCR beta V gene segment behaved as functional or pseudogenic, an earlier analysis of approximately 600 of the donors relied on high-throughput TCR beta sequencing. Donor age, sex, ethnicity and CMV serostatus were compiled together with the repertoire data. A later genetic analysis took genome-wide SNP genotypes for about 55% of the 666 donors and used that subset as a discovery cohort. All discovery cohort repertoires had been generated using a single sequencing platform. Class I and class II HLA loci were covered by the typing at four-digit resolution. The number of donors typed differed by locus, with roughly 620-630 for A, B, C, DRB1 and DQB1, roughly 520 for DQA1, 600 to 610 for DPA1, and some 470 for DPB1. A handful of DR-DQ haplotypes were handled as single units for association and clustering because linkage in the cohort was strong. Among around 400 genotyped donors of the cohort, an average of 235,054 unique TCR beta nucleotide sequences were sequenced per donor, about a sixth of them non-productive. What the authors observed across the whole study: The classifier was reported to diagnose cytomegalovirus status with high specificity and sensitivity in both the original and validation cohorts. Some IMGT-functional V segments, including TRBV6-2 and TRBV6-3, could not be told apart with the 87-base-pair reads, so those segments were excluded. The presence/absence analyses assumed that sequencing depth was roughly uniform across donors, and that assumption may not be true. A later analysis associated 16,951 TCR beta sequences with specific HLA alleles at a false discovery rate of 0.05. The authors suggested that the approach could potentially be generalized to other disease states and immunological phenotypes. Correlated functional status among segregating V segments might be attributable to linkage disequilibrium, but an unknown experimental factor could not be ruled out. Several of the top co-occurrence clusters appeared to be linked to parvovirus B19, influenza, CMV and Epstein-Barr virus, according to a later analysis. A further reported finding was that TCR beta sequences accurately predicted the HLA-A and HLA-B alleles for most subjects in the first cohort. In a later analysis, most CMV-associated TCR beta chains were found to appear HLA-restricted, with HLA associations seemingly driven largely by CMV exposure. Immune exposure information for the cohort was limited to CMV serostatus. In a later genetic analysis, fewer N-insertions in productive TCRs were reported among donors in an Asian-associated ancestry cluster than the roughly 700-donor mean. Because some donors lacked HLA typing at each locus, the association tests relied only on the typed subset. When HLA alleles, especially DR and DQ, strongly co-occurred, TCR associations were difficult to assign to individual alleles. This cohort had only TCR beta chains sequenced, and the lack of alpha or paired-chain data limited which features could be detected. While some public TCRs were present in many individuals, most TCR sequences turned up only very rarely across donors. A later genetic analysis associated a missense DCLRE1C variant with V-gene and J-gene trimming of TCR beta chains, and an independent cohort replicated the association. In a later analysis, HLA-associated TCR beta chains were found to be more clonally expanded and to have lower generation probabilities than equally common non-associated chains. In vitro tests confirmed that a few of the cytomegalovirus-associated TCR beta chains recognize cytomegalovirus antigens. The study gave a list of some 150 TCR beta chains associated with cytomegalovirus. In a later analysis, the rate of TCR association differed among HLA loci, with DRB1 alleles having the most associated TCRs and HLA-C alleles having the fewest. A cluster of highly shared sequence variants was judged likely to represent a technical artifact of the sequencing pipeline. Broadly in line with IMGT annotations, most TCR beta V segments showed up in productive rearrangements about 87% or about 30% of the time in an earlier analysis of a few hundred of the donors. Approximately 16 rarely observed V segments, including chromosome 9 orphons, were excluded from the earlier analysis of about 610 of the donors because counts were too low.

The library was built by means of the immunoSEQ multiplex PCR assay. The multiplex PCR relied on a mix of 60 forward primers for TCR Vbeta segments and 13 reverse primers for TCR Jbeta segments. A multiplex PCR assay on genomic DNA amplified the CDR3 region of rearranged TCR beta genes. On the Illumina HiSeq System, the amplified TCR beta libraries were sequenced as 87-base-pair reads. Per the original workflow: Across the 670 or so repertoires, a later analysis counted roughly 77 million unique TCR beta chains, 9 million to 14 million of which were shared by at least two donors. A nearest-neighbor algorithm error-corrected the raw reads and collapsed the reads into unique sequences, merging closely related sequences to remove PCR and sequencing errors. V, D and J gene segments were assigned by aligning CDR3 sequences to IMGT reference sequences. For a sequence to be retained, at least a six-nucleotide match to both a V gene segment and a J gene segment was required. A rearrangement counted as productive if the CDR3 had no stop codons and remained in frame with V and J, and every other rearrangement counted as non-productive. Following IMGT convention, CDR3 was defined as the stretch from the second conserved V-encoded cysteine to the conserved J-encoded phenylalanine. The earlier analysis of 500 to 750 of the donors excluded any sequence lacking an unambiguous match to a single V gene segment. An earlier analysis of some 610 of the donors called V segments functional above 56.7% productive rearrangements and segregating when the between-donor standard deviation exceeded 5%. A statistical classification framework was built for diagnosing cytomegalovirus status from the catalog of TCR beta chain sequences. A later analysis assigned V and J genes by comparing TCR nucleotide sequences with IMGT/GENE-DB human TR gene sequences. A later analysis assigned CDR3 sequences and most-parsimonious VDJ recombination scenarios with the TCRdist pipeline. In a later analysis, every TCR beta chain was defined by the combination of its CDR3 amino acid sequence and its V-gene family, and reads without a unique V-gene family were dropped. To address suspected cross-contamination and a sequencing artifact, a later analysis removed around 600 highly shared, low-generation-probability nucleotide sequences. In a later analysis, a clonal expansion index was calculated for each public chain from normalized within-repertoire ranks of inferred template counts. Generation probabilities in a later analysis came from a VDJ recombination model fitted to out-of-frame rearrangements, and those results were checked against IGoR. In a later analysis, hypergeometric tests were used to score TCR-TCR, TCR-HLA and TCR-CMV co-occurrence, with a repertoire-size bias correction applied to TCR pairs. To estimate false discovery rates, a later analysis permuted the HLA or CMV assignments 20 times. In a later analysis, co-occurring TCRs were grouped using DBSCAN, with TCRdist sequence similarity added in when clustering inside HLA-allele-positive subsets. Repertoires with fewer than 30,000 or more than 120,000 public chains, plus five repertoires with anomalous nucleotide sharing, were excluded from co-occurrence clustering. TCRdb took this table from immuneACCESS and kept in-frame rearrangements with V and J called. Such tables lack part of the clones; where checked against another copy, unresolved V genes explain under half of the gap, and the rest is unexplained. The V and J calls and clone size come from that table; D and trimming were worked out from the DNA. For this sample there are 90,000 to 120,000 clones; 74% appear just once. Clones ranked in the top ten supply 12% to 15% of the sample.

Including cysteine and phenylalanine, the CDR3 has 13 amino acids. Just CDR3 DNA is preserved here, 39 bases in frame from base 1. CDR1 is given as MNHEY and CDR2 as SVGAGI, both from the germline V gene. The trim is 10 bases for V and 7 bases for J, with a gap of 14 bases between the germline ends. The cohort consisted of 600 or so healthy bone marrow donors. All cohort members were sampled while nominally healthy, although unrecorded immune exposures were likely present. The donor was CMV seropositive and was included in the group of 250 to 350 seropositive cohort members. A peripheral blood sample was collected from each donor, and TCR beta sequencing was performed on peripheral blood mononuclear cells. Genomic DNA was extracted from the blood cell samples with the Qiagen DNeasy Blood Extraction Kit. For this clone: No cognate antigen has been identified for it. There are no base qualities to consult, and no much larger clone falls within one base.

The sequenced sample was PBMCs. The sequence derives from a woman aged 40-49 years in good health and CMV-seropositive. This chain joins TRBV6-5 to TRBJ1-6, with the D gene not confidently named. The CDR3 region reads CATCGPLNSPLHF. The base sequence is TGTGCCACCTGTGGGCCTCTGAATTCACCCCTCCACTTT.